This T cell receptor beta chain is from a study of T cell responses to AZD1222 COVID-19 vaccine. This clone occurred a few times. Its antigen is unknown. Study-wide results and caveats: Of the AZD1222 recipients, only six were seropositive at baseline. A reported finding is that nearly half of spike-specific TCRs target unmutated variant regions. Spike as a whole was targeted by vaccine-associated CD4 TCRs, dominant at 160-218 and 743-854.

Libraries were prepared by immunoSEQ multiplex PCR; TCRdb keeps only in-frame clonotypes and omits some of them. The data hold 65,000 to 95,000 clones, with 80% observed a single time. This receptor was obtained from an adult in good health. The starting material was peripheral blood, obtained on day 0 of AZD1222 vaccination.

Here the CDR3 DNA reads TGTGCCAGCAGTTTCCCGAGGCAGCCCCAGCATTTT. This encodes CASSFPRQPQHF. The gene calls are TRBV12-3 or TRBV12-4 and TRBJ1-5; no definite D call. This CDR3 has 12 amino acids. Trimming stripped 3 bases from V and 7 bases from J, with 7 bases between.